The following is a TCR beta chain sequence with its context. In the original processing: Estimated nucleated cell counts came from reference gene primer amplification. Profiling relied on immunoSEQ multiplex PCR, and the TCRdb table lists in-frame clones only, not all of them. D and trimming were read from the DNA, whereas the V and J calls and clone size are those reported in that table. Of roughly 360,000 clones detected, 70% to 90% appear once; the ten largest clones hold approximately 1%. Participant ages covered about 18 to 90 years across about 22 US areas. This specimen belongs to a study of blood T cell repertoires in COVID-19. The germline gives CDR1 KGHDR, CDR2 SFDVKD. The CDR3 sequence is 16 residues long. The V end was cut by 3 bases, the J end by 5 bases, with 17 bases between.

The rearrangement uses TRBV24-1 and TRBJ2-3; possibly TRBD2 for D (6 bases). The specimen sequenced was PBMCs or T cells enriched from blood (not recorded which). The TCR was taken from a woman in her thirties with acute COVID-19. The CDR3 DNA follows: TGTGCCACCAGTGATCGGGCCCCTAGAGCGGGAGATACGCAGTATTTT. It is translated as CATSDRAPRAGDTQYF.